This TCR beta chain appears in the sequencing data of a study of blood T cell repertoires in COVID-19. Study overall: COVID-19 samples collected from the United States, Italy and Spain covered acute and convalescent phases. Sample material is recorded as cDNA or gDNA derived from T cells, B-cell-depleted T cells, or PBMCs.

V lost 0 bases and J lost 3, with 15 bases in between. Per the germline V gene, CDR1 is MNHEY and CDR2 is SVGEGT. This CDR3 is 16 amino acids long. Original handling: Reference gene primer amplification in the assay estimated nucleated cell counts. The assay was immunoSEQ multiplex PCR, and TCRdb's table has in-frame clones only and misses some. V, J and clone size are those of that table, while D and trimming were read from the DNA. The sample consists of 250,000 or so clones, around 90% of them appearing once. V and J are TRBV6-2 or TRBV6-3 and TRBJ2-7; perhaps TRBD1 as D (6 bases). The receptor was isolated from a woman aged 25-40 years with acute or convalescent COVID-19. The sample comprised peripheral blood. This CDR3 reads CASSYSRTVALYEQYF. The DNA of the CDR3 is TGTGCCAGCAGTTACTCGAGGACAGTAGCCCTCTACGAGCAGTACTTC.